This T cell receptor beta chain originates from a study of lymphopenia after photon versus proton radiotherapy. Overall study findings and caveats: Better survival with proton therapy was suggested as possible, not demonstrated. After lymphocyte nadir, photon-treated repertoires showed oligoclonal expansion, especially CD8+ Temra. Under photons, naive T cells and diversity fell while effector/memory populations rose.

On this clone itself: Its antigen is unidentified.

Profiled with immunoSEQ multiplex PCR; TCRdb holds only in-frame clones, not every one. The table lists about 70,000 clones, about 90% of them singletons, with more than 10% in the top ten. The input for sequencing was peripheral blood, taken from a patient treated with proton-based radiotherapy. The clonotype originates from a man aged 80 or over with esophageal cancer.

In DNA form, the CDR3 reads TGTGCCAGCTCACCGGAAACCCTGGGGGGTCAGGGGGTTGAGCAGTTCTTC. Its protein product is CASSPETLGGQGVEQFF. The chain couples TRBV18 to TRBJ2-1; the D gene is possibly TRBD1 (7 bases). This CDR3 has 17 amino acids. V was trimmed by 3 bases and J by 9 bases, leaving 24 bases between them. The germline CDR1 and CDR2 sequences are KGHSH and LQKENI.